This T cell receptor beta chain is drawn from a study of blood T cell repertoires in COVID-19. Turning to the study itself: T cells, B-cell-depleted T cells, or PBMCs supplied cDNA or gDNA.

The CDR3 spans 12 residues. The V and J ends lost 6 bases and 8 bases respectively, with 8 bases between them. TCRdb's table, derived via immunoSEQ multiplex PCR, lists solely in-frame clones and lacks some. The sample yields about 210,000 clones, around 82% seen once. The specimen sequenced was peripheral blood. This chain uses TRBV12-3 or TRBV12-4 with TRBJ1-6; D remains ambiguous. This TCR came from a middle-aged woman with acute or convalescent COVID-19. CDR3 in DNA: TGTGCCAGCAGCCTTCTTTATTCACCCCTCCACTTT. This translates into CASSLLYSPLHF.